Detailed here is one T cell receptor (beta chain). This clone has a single count. What antigen it recognizes has not been identified. Base qualities are not at hand, and no much larger clone is one base apart. These data belong to a study of T cell responses to AZD1222 COVID-19 vaccine listed by TCRdb under 2021. In terms of the full investigation: AZD1222 recipients with second doses at about 4 weeks or about 12 weeks were pooled, because spike-specific TCR depth and breadth did not differ between schedules. TCR sequencing covered 233 trial participants: 200 to 220 given two doses of AZD1222 and about 26 given two doses of MenACWY control vaccine. Enrollment into the trials was organized by age into subgroups of 18-55, 56-69 and 70-plus years, and those subgroups contained roughly 140, 27 and 60 TCR-sequenced participants, respectively. General study outcomes and caveats: No day 14 peak-response samples were available, so repertoires were characterized only after the peak T cell response. Conclusions about previously exposed vaccinees were limited because only six or seven AZD1222 recipients were SARS-CoV-2 seropositive at baseline. Spike-specific TCR breadth and depth rose significantly after two AZD1222 doses compared with day 0 and with MenACWY recipients. In the small 56-69-year group, the increase in depth fell short of significance, most likely because of low power. Nearly half of unique spike-specific TCRs reportedly recognized epitopes outside regions mutated in the B.1.351 and B.1.1.7 variants. Most participants were white British and females outnumbered males, and the authors suggested that clonal diversity may have been underestimated. The vaccine-associated CD4 TCRs covered the entire spike protein, and the dominant responses fell in regions 160-218 and 743-854.

The CDR3 regions of human TCRbeta chains were subjected to immunosequencing. Under the source paper's analysis protocol: Repertoire TCRs were matched against a reference library of SARS-CoV-2-specific TCRs generated with the MIRA antigen-specificity platform. Breadth was defined as the fraction of unique TCRs that were SARS-CoV-2-associated, and depth was defined as the fraction of total T cells that were SARS-CoV-2-associated. Using the MIRA data, each spike-specific TCR was mapped to the spike region that the TCR reacts to and placed in a CD4 or CD8 class. Log10-transformed breadth and depth values were compared by one-way ANOVA with Sidak's multiple comparisons tests. TCRdb's version of the immuneACCESS table is confined to in-frame rearrangements and falls short of the full clone set. An unresolved V gene accounts for under half of the shortfall where checked; the remainder is of unknown origin. V and J calls and clone size are given by that table; D and trimming were obtained from the DNA. The sample contains about 110,000 clones, around 87% of them found a single time. The ten largest make up roughly 1.2% of the sample.

V ends up 4 bases short and J 6 bases short, with an unmatched junction base count of 3. From its cysteine to its phenylalanine, the CDR3 spans 13 amino acids. CDR3 DNA only is kept here, 39 bases in frame from base 1. CDR1 and CDR2 were assigned from the germline V gene as SGHAT and FQNNGV. The time point label here, explained by the study, means: baseline before first vaccination. The vaccinee samples were drawn from two UK trials, COV001 and COV002, one of which was a single-blind randomized controlled phase 2/3 trial testing AZD1222 (ChAdOx1 nCoV-19) in healthy adults. Trial participant PBMC samples were collected at day 0 and day 28 after the second dose for TCRbeta chain sequencing.

Recombination linked TRBV11-2 to TRBJ2-3; 8 of the junction bases match TRBD1. The sample was peripheral blood, taken on day 0 of AZD1222 vaccination. This TCR was recovered from an adult in good health. The base sequence is TGTGCCAGCAGCTGGACAGGGACGGATACGCAGTATTTT. Translated, this gives CASSWTGTDTQYF.